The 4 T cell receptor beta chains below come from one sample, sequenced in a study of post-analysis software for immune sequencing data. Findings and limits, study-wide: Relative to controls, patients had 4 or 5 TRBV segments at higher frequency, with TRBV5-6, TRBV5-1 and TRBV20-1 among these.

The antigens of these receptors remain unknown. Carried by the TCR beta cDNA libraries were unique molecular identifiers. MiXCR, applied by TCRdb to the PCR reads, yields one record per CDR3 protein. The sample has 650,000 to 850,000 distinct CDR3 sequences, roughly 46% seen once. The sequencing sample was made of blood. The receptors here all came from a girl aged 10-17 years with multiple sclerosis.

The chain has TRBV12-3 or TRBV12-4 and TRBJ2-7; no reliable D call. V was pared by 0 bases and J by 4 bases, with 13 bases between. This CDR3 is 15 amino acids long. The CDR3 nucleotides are TGTGCCAGCAGTTTAGCGGAAGCTGGGCCTTACGAGCAGTACTTC. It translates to CASSLAEAGPYEQYF.

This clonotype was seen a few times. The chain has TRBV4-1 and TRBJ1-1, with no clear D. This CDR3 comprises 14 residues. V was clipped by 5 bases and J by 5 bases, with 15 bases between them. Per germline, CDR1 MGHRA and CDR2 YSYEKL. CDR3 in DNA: TGCGCCAGCAGCGAGGAGATTCGGGTTACTGAAGCTTTCTTT. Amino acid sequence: CASSEEIRVTEAFF.

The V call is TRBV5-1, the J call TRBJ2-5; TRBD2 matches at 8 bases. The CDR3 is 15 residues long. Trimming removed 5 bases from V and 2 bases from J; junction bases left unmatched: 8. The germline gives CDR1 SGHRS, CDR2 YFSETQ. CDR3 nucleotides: TGCGCCAGCAGTCGGACTAGCCCAGGGCAAGAGACCCAGTACTTC. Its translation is CASSRTSPGQETQYF.

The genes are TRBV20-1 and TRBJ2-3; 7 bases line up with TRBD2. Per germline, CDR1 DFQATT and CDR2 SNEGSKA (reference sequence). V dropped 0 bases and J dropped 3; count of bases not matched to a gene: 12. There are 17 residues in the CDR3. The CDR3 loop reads CSARDPGGRTSTDTQYF. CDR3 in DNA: TGCAGTGCTAGAGATCCGGGAGGTCGTACTTCAACAGATACGCAGTATTTT.